This T cell receptor beta chain was obtained from a study of shared clonotypes between healthy human individuals. About the research overall: A couple of women and a few men aged 18 to 49 served as donors.

Concerning this clone itself: Its antigen is currently unknown.

Only in-frame clones appear in the TCRdb table, and some are missing; sequencing was by immunoSEQ multiplex PCR. The sample has about 650,000 clones, 95% to 96% seen once. CD8 cells regarded as naive lacked CD45RO, were positively chosen for CCR7, and omitted terminally differentiated effector memory CD45RA+ cells. V was cut by 1 base and J by 2 bases, with 14 bases left in between. The CDR3 has 16 amino acids. The germline CDR1 and CDR2 sequences are KGHSH and LQKENI. Findings and limits, study-wide: Generation probabilities were higher for clonotypes shared across all four sorted-subset donors than for unshared ones.

This rearrangement joins TRBV18 to TRBJ2-5, with D perhaps TRBD1 (6 bases). The sample taken for sequencing was naive CD8+ T cells sorted from blood. This receptor was taken from a woman aged 25 to 39 in good health. The CDR3 loop reads CASSPLRRGNQETQYF. The CDR3 DNA follows: TGTGCCAGCTCACCACTTAGAAGGGGGAATCAAGAGACCCAGTACTTC.